This T cell receptor (beta chain) originates from a study of OX40 agonist ivuxolimab in advanced cancers. Turning to the study itself: Every 2 weeks, patients received ivuxolimab intravenously, dosed at 0.01 to 10 mg/kg.

Here immunoSEQ multiplex PCR was the method, and the copy in TCRdb shows in-frame clones only, minus some. Of 40,000 or so clones in the sample, roughly 82% were seen once. This CDR3 region has 16 residues. Germline V CDR1 and CDR2: SSHAT, FNYEAQ (reference sequence). This clone was observed a handful of times. Compared with germline, one end of the junction differs, possibly owing to a read error. Here the sequenced sample was CD4+ or CD8+ T cells sorted from blood, taken in a trial of the OX40 agonist ivuxolimab. The J gene is TRBJ1-4, the V gene TRBV7-7, with D maybe TRBD1 (5 bases). The receptor was derived from an adult with an advanced solid tumor such as melanoma, head and neck, liver or kidney cancer. The CDR3 reads CASSLGWTMNLEILFF. CDR3 DNA sequence: TGTGCCAGCAGCTTAGGTTGGACAATGAACCTCGAAATACTGTTTTTT. The entire variable domain, with the rest obtained from reference TRBV7-7 and TRBJ1-4, is as follows: GAGVSQSPRYKVTKRGQDVTLRCDPISSHATLYWYQQALGQGPEFLTYFNYEAQPDKSGLPSDRFSAERPEGSISTLTIQRTEQRDSAMYRCASSLGWTMNLEILFFGSGTQLSVL.